A single sample is the source of the 7 T cell receptor beta chains below, sequenced in a study of identical twins. TCRdb used MiXCR to reprocess the 5' RACE reads, holding one entry per CDR3 protein. The sample consists of 500,000 to 550,000 distinct CDR3 sequences, about a fifth of them appearing once. These records were also assigned to another study, of yellow fever vaccine responses in identical twins.

Sequencing was performed on CD4+ T cells sorted from blood. The receptors here all came from a young woman in good health.

The gene calls are TRBV24-1 and TRBJ2-5; 13 positions agree with TRBD2. This CDR3 is built from 18 residues. J was trimmed by 7 bases and V by 0 bases; bases with no gene match: 10. Germline V gives CDR1 KGHDR, CDR2 SFDVKD. CDR3 DNA sequence: TGTGCCACCAGTGATTTGCGAGGGACTAGCGGGGAGCTTGGGACCCAGTACTTC. Its protein is CATSDLRGTSGELGTQYF.

This clonotype has only a few counts. V usage is TRBV15 and J usage is TRBJ2-1, with 9 bases that match TRBD2. The CDR3 loop spans 16 amino acids. V lost 1 base and J lost 8; bases outside the gene matches: 9. Germline CDR1 LNHNV, CDR2 YYDKDF (reference sequence). CDR3 region: CATSRGIAGGEDEQFF. Here the CDR3 DNA reads TGTGCCACCAGCAGAGGGATTGCGGGGGGGGAAGATGAGCAGTTCTTC.

The chain links TRBV12-3 or TRBV12-4 to TRBJ2-1, with 11 nucleotides matching TRBD2. The CDR3 covers 12 residues. With 6 bases clipped from V and 16 bases from J, the junction kept 8 bases outside the gene matches. CDR3 residues: CASSQTSGSRFF. DNA of the CDR3: TGTGCCAGCAGCCAAACTAGCGGGAGTCGATTCTTC.

The sample holds a few counts of this clonotype. The genes are TRBV6-1 and TRBJ2-1; D gene uncertain. Trimming cost V 6 bases and J 0 bases, with 12 bases left between them. The CDR3 contains 15 residues. CDR1 is MNHNS and CDR2 is SASEGT in the germline V gene. The CDR3 loop is CASSLFGYSYNEQFF. DNA of the CDR3: TGTGCCAGCAGCCTCTTTGGTTACTCCTACAATGAGCAGTTCTTC.

The chain joins TRBV3-1 to TRBJ1-1; D is possibly TRBD1 (5 bases). The CDR3 covers 13 residues. The V end lost 4 bases, the J end lost 9 bases, and 15 bases lay between the germline ends. CDR1 and CDR2 (germline): LGHDT, YNNKEL (reference sequence). CDR3 region: CASSPQGLGQAFF. CDR3 nucleotides: TGTGCCAGCAGCCCGCAAGGTCTGGGACAAGCTTTCTTT.

The CDR3 loop reads CASTFQGGNSPLHF. The CDR3 nucleotides are TGTGCCAGCACCTTCCAGGGGGGTAATTCACCCCTCCACTTT. V and J are TRBV7-9 and TRBJ1-6; 7 positions match TRBD1. The germline V gene has CDR1 SEHNR and CDR2 FQNEAQ (reference sequence). The J segment lost 6 bases and the V segment lost 7 bases, leaving 6 bases of the junction unmatched. The CDR3 sequence is 14 residues long. The full variable domain, in which reference TRBV7-9 and TRBJ1-6 provide the parts outside the CDR3, is DTGVSQNPRHKITKRGQNVTFRCDPISEHNRLYWYRQTLGQGPEFLTYFQNEAQLEKSRLLSDRFSAERPKGSFSTLEIQRTEQGDSAMYLCASTFQGGNSPLHFGNGTRLTVT.

This chain uses TRBV7-2 with TRBJ2-1; no reliable D call. V dropped 0 bases and J dropped 3 bases, with 9 bases sitting between them. This CDR3 region has 15 residues. Germline V gene lookup returns CDR1 SGHTA and CDR2 FQGNSA. The CDR3 loop is CASSLAQDFYNEQFF. DNA of the CDR3: TGTGCCAGCAGCTTAGCGCAGGATTTCTACAATGAGCAGTTCTTC.